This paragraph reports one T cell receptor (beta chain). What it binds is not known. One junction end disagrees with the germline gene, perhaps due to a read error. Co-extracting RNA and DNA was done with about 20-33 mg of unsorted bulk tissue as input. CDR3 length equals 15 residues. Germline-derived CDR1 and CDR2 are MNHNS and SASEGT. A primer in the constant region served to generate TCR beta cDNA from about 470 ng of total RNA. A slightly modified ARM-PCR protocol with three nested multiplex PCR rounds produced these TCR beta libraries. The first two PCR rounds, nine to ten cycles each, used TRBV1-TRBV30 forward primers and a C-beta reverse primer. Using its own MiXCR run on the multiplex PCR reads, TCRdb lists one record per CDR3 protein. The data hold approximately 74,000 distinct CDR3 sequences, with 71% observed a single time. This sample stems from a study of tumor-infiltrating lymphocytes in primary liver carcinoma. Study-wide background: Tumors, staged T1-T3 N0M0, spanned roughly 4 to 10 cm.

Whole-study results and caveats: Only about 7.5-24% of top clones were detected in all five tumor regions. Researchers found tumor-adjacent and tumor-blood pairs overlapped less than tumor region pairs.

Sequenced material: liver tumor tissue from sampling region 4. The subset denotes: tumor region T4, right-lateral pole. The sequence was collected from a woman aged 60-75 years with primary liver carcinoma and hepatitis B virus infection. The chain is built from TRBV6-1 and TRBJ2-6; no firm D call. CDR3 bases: TGTGCCAACAGTGAAACGTTTGACGGGGCCAACGTCCTGACTTTC. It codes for CANSETFDGANVLTF.